The source of this T cell receptor (beta chain) is a study of CD8 T cells in Susac syndrome. A quantity of about 0.5 to 1 ug RNA underwent reverse transcription using random hexamers. TCRdb ran MiXCR on the immunoSEQ multiplex PCR reads and lists one entry per CDR3 protein. The sample consists of approximately 190,000 distinct CDR3 sequences, 95% of them appearing once. Trimming cost V 6 bases and J 5 bases; bases outside gene matches: 12. This CDR3 contains 17 residues. Germline V gene data show CDR1 as SQVTM and CDR2 as ANQGSEA. The TCR originated in a human donor with Susac syndrome. The sequenced sample consisted of CD8+ T cells from PBMCs. The rearrangement joins TRBV29-1 to TRBJ2-3; 15 bases are a match to TRBD2. The CDR3 spells CSVVGTSGGQELDTQYF. The CDR3 nucleotides are TGCAGCGTAGTCGGGACTAGCGGGGGGCAGGAGTTAGATACGCAGTATTTT.